This T cell receptor beta chain stems from a study of blood T cell repertoires in COVID-19. The count of this clone is one. The protocol was immunoSEQ multiplex PCR, while the TCRdb copy is restricted to in-frame clones and leaves out a portion. Among tens of thousands of clones listed, 88% were seen once. Per the germline V gene, CDR1 is MGHRA and CDR2 is YSYEKL. After removal of 0 bases from V and 1 base from J, the junction contained 3 bases not matched to a gene. The length of the CDR3 is 17 residues. The sample consisted of peripheral blood. The V and J genes are TRBV4-1 and TRBJ2-5; 12 bases align to TRBD2. This clonotype was sampled from an elderly woman with acute or convalescent COVID-19. The CDR3 DNA sequence: TGCGCCAGCAGCCAAGATCAACTAGCGGGAGGCCAAGAGACCCAGTACTTC. The encoded protein is CASSQDQLAGGQETQYF.